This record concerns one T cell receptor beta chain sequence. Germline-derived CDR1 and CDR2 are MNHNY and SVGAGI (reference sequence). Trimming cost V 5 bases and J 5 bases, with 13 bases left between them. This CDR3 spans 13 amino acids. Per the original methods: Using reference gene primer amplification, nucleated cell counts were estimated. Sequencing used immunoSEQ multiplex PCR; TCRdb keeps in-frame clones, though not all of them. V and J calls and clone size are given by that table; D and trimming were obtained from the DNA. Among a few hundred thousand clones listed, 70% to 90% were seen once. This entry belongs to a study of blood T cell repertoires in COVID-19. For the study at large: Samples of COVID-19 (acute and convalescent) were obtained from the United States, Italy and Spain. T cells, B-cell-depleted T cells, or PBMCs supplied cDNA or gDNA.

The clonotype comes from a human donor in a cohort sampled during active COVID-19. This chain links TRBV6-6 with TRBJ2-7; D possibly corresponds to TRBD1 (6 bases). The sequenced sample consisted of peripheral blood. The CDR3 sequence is CASSPSGHHEQYF. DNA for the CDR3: TGTGCCAGCAGTCCCTCGGGACACCACGAGCAGTACTTC.